Sequencing of this T cell receptor (beta chain) was carried out in a study of HIV-infected children after antiretroviral therapy interruption. Study as a whole: Interruption-arm sampling covered weeks 0, 12, interruption end (24 or 48), and about 3 years post-study. The study's findings and limits: Naive CD4+ sequences overlapped less between time points once interruption began.

Treatment defined: PENTA 11 planned treatment interruption arm or continuous ART arm. At least 24 weeks of at least three-drug ART, in children 2 to 15 years. This clonotype was counted at least ten times. What it binds is unknown. CDR3 length: 15 residues. A 3' RACE protocol on RNA, with unique molecular identifiers, produced the TCR library. Each CDR3 protein is one row after TCRdb ran MiXCR on the 3' RACE reads. This table holds more than 75,000 distinct CDR3 sequences, about 6.9% found once. The chain links TRBV21-1 to TRBJ2-7; the D call of TRBD1 is as the table states it, not checked on the DNA. TRBV21-1 is annotated as a pseudogene. This clonotype was sampled from a pool of human donors with HIV. The starting material was CD45RA+ CD4+ T cells from PBMCs, pooled from several time points, obtained from a donor given antiretroviral therapy, either interrupted or continuous. Subset reported: naive CD4+ CD45RA+ CD45RO- T cells. The CDR3 region has the DNA TGTGCCAGCAACCTTAGGAGGGCGGGTCCCGGCGAGCAGTACTTC. Its protein is CASNLRRAGPGEQYF.